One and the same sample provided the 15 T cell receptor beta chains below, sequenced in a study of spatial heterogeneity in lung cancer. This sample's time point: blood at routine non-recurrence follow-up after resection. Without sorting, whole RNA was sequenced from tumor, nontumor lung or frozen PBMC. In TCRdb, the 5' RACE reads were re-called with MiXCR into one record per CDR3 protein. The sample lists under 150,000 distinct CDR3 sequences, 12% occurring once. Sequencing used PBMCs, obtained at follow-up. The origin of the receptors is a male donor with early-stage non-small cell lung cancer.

CDR3 in amino acids: CASSLAASGTTDTQYF. The CDR3 region has the DNA TGTGCCAGCAGCTTAGCGGCTAGCGGAACCACAGATACGCAGTATTTT. The chain recombines TRBV7-9 with TRBJ2-3; 7 bases map to TRBD2. The V gene's germline CDR1 is SEHNR and CDR2 FQNEAQ (reference sequence). Unmatched junction bases numbered 5, after V lost 0 bases and J lost 2 bases. This CDR3 has 16 residues.

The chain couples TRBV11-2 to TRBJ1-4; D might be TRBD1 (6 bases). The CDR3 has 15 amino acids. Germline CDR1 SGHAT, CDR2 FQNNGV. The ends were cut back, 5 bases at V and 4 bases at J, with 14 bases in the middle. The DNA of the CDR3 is TGTGCCAGCAGCCGAAACAGGGCCCTTAATGAAAAACTGTTTTTT. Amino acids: CASSRNRALNEKLFF.

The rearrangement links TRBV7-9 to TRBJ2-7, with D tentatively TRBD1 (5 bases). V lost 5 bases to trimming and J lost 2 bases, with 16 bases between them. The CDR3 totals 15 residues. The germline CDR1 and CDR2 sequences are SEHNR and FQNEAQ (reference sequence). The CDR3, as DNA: TGTGCCAGCAGCCCCGACGTGGCAGGGACCTACGAGCAGTACTTC. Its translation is CASSPDVAGTYEQYF.

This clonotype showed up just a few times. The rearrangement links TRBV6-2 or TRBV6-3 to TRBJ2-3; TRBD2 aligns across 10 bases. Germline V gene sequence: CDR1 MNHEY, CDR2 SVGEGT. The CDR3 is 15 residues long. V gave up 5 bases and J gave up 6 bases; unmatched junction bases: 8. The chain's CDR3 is CASSPLISGGDTQYF. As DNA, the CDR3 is TGTGCCAGCAGTCCTTTGATTAGCGGGGGGGATACGCAGTATTTT.

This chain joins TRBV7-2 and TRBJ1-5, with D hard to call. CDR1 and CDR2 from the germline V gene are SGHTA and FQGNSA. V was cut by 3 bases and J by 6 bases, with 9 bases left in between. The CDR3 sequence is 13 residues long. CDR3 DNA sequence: TGTGCCAGCAGCTTCGTCGGTAGTCAGCCCCAGCATTTT. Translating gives CASSFVGSQPQHF.

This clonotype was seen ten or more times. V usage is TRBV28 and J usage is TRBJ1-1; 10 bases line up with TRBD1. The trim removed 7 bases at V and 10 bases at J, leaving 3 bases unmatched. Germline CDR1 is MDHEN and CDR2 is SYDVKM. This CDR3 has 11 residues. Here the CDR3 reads CASTWTGGAFF. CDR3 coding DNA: TGTGCCAGCACCTGGACAGGGGGAGCTTTCTTT. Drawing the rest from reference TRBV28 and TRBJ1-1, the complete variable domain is DVKVTQSSRYLVKRTGEKVFLECVQDMDHENMFWYRQDPGLGLRLIYFSYDVKMKEKGDIPEGYSVSREKKERFSLILESASTNQTSMYLCASTWTGGAFFGQGTRLTVV.

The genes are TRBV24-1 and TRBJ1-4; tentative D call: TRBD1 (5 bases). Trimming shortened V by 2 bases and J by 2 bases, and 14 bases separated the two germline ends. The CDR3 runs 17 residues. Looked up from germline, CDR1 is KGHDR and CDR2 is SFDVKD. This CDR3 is CATSDSGQWGTNEKLFF. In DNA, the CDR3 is TGTGCCACCAGTGATTCCGGGCAATGGGGGACTAATGAAAAACTGTTTTTT.

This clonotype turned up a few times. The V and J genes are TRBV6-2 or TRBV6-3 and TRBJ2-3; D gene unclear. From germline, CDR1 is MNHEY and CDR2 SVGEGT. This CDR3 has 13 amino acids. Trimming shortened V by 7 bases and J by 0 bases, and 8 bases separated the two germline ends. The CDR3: CASTDLSTDTQYF. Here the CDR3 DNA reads TGTGCCAGCACCGATCTCAGCACAGATACGCAGTATTTT.

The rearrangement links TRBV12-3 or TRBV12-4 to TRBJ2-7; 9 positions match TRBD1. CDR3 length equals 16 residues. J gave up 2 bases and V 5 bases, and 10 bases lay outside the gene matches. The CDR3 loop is CASSRVLGQGPYEQYF. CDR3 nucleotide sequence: TGTGCCAGCAGTCGAGTCTTGGGACAGGGACCCTACGAGCAGTACTTC.

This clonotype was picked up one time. CDR3 sequence reads: CASSGSVVPYEQYF. The CDR3, as DNA: TGTGCCAGCAGCGGAAGTGTAGTCCCTTACGAGCAGTACTTC. The chain links TRBV6-5 to TRBJ2-7; D is unresolved. The length of the CDR3 is 14 residues. Germline V gene sequence: CDR1 MNHEY, CDR2 SVGAGI. Trimming stripped 6 bases from V and 4 bases from J, with 16 bases between.

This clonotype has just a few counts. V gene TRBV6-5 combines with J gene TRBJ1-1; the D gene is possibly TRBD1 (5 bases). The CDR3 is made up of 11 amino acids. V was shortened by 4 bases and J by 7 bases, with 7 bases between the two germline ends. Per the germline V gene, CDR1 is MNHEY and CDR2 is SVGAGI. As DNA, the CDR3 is TGTGCCAGCAGTTTGAGGGGTGAAGCTTTCTTT. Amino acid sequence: CASSLRGEAFF.

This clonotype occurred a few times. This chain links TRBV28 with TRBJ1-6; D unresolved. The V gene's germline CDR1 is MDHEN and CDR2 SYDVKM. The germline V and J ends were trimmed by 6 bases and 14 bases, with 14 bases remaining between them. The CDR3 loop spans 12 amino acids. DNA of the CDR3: TGTGCCAGCAGCCTGAGACCTGGGGCCCTCCACTTT. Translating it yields CASSLRPGALHF.

The CDR3 DNA sequence: TGTGCCAGCAGCGTAGCCAATACGGGCGATACGCAGTATTTT. This sequence encodes CASSVANTGDTQYF. This rearrangement joins TRBV9 to TRBJ2-3; D uncertain. From germline, CDR1 is SGDLS and CDR2 YYNGEE. Deletions cut 0 bases from V and 6 bases from J, with 11 bases between. CDR3 length: 14 residues.

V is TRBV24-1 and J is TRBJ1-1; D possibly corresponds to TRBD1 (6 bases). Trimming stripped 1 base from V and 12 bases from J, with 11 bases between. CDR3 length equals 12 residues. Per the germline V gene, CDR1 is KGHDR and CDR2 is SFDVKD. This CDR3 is CATSDFAGAPFF. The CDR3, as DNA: TGTGCCACCAGTGATTTCGCGGGGGCGCCTTTCTTT.

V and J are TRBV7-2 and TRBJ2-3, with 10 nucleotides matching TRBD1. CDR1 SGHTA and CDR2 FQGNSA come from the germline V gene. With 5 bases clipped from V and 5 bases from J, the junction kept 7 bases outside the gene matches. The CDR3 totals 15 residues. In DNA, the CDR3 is TGTGCCAGCAGCACCCGGACAGGGGGGATAGATACGCAGTATTTT. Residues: CASSTRTGGIDTQYF. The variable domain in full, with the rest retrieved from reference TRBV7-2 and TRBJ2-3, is GAGVSQSPSNKVTEKGKDVELRCDPISGHTALYWYRQSLGQGLEFLIYFQGNSAPDKSGLPSDRFSAERTGGSVSTLTIQRTQQEDSAVYLCASSTRTGGIDTQYFGPGTRLTVL.